Below are 30 T cell receptor beta chains sequenced from a single sample in a study of blood T cell repertoires in COVID-19. TCRdb keeps only in-frame clones here, not all; method: immunoSEQ multiplex PCR. This sample has approximately 270,000 clones, with about nine tenths found just once. What was sequenced was PBMCs or T cells enriched from blood (not recorded which). The receptors derive from a man aged 35-49 years who had recovered from COVID-19.

V and J are TRBV6-2 or TRBV6-3 and TRBJ2-3; 9 nucleotides agree with TRBD2. The CDR3 extends over 15 amino acids. CDR1 and CDR2 (germline): MNHEY, SVGEGT. The V gene end was trimmed by 6 bases and the J gene end by 4 bases; junction bases not matched to a gene: 8. The CDR3 reads CASSFSGGPPDTQYF. CDR3 bases: TGTGCCAGCAGCTTTAGCGGGGGACCCCCAGATACGCAGTATTTT.

The chain joins TRBV4-2 to TRBJ2-3; D is perhaps TRBD2 (5 bases). V lost 0 bases and J 1 base, leaving 8 bases between the germline ends. Germline V CDR1 and CDR2: LGHNA, YNFKEQ. The CDR3 is 15 amino acids. Here the CDR3 reads CASSQEGGRTDTQYF. As DNA, the CDR3 is TGTGCCAGCAGCCAAGAGGGCGGGCGCACAGATACGCAGTATTTT.

This chain uses TRBV4-1 with TRBJ2-1; possibly TRBD2 for D (5 bases). CDR1 is MGHRA and CDR2 is YSYEKL in the germline V gene. The CDR3 is 17 residues long. The V gene lost 0 bases and the J gene lost 3 bases, with 15 bases spanning the gap. CDR3 protein: CASSQDNPGKSYNEQFF. The CDR3 DNA is TGCGCCAGCAGCCAAGATAATCCGGGGAAGAGCTACAATGAGCAGTTCTTC.

V is TRBV6-6 and J is TRBJ1-3; a possible D gene is TRBD1 (6 bases). V lost 9 bases and J lost 3, with 21 bases in between. Per germline, CDR1 MNHNY and CDR2 SVGAGI (reference sequence). The CDR3 length is 16 residues. The CDR3 is CASQTGSYLIGNTIYF. The CDR3 bases are TGTGCCAGTCAGACAGGCTCTTACCTTATTGGAAACACCATATATTTT.

This rearrangement joins TRBV3-1 (or the pseudogene TRBV3-2) to TRBJ1-1, with 8 bases matching TRBD1. The CDR3 covers 17 residues. The V gene's germline CDR1 is LGHDT and CDR2 YNNKEL (reference sequence). With V trimmed by 1 base and J by 4 bases, 11 bases remained unmatched. The CDR3 loop is CASSQVGQGAWGTEAFF. The CDR3 region has the DNA TGTGCCAGCAGCCAAGTGGGGCAGGGGGCTTGGGGCACTGAAGCTTTCTTT.

The J gene is TRBJ2-5, the V gene TRBV4-2, with 8 bases identical to TRBD2. V dropped 1 base and J dropped 5; count of bases not matched to a gene: 6. Per germline, CDR1 LGHNA and CDR2 YNFKEQ. The CDR3 runs 15 residues. The CDR3 DNA is TGTGCCAGCAGCCAAGCCAGCGGGGGCTTGGAGACCCAGTACTTC. It specifies CASSQASGGLETQYF.

The table lists this clone with a few counts. The rearrangement joins TRBV29-1 to TRBJ2-1; 9 bases are shared with TRBD1. This CDR3 spans 17 amino acids. Trimming cost V 1 base and J 7 bases; bases outside gene matches: 14. Germline loops: CDR1 SQVTM, CDR2 ANQGSEA. CDR3 sequence: CSVEGAPGTGYMNEQFF. DNA of the CDR3: TGCAGCGTTGAAGGCGCGCCCGGGACAGGGTATATGAATGAGCAGTTCTTC.

V usage is TRBV5-1 and J usage is TRBJ2-1, with D uncertain. Trimming cost V 2 bases and J 0 bases, with 9 bases left between them. Germline V gives CDR1 SGHRS, CDR2 YFSETQ. The CDR3 sequence is 15 residues long. The CDR3 nucleotides are TGCGCCAGCAGCTTACCGGGTAGCTCCTACAATGAGCAGTTCTTC. Translation: CASSLPGSSYNEQFF.

The chain links TRBV5-5 to TRBJ2-1; 12 bases are shared with TRBD2. Germline lookup yields CDR1 SGHKS and CDR2 YYEKEE (reference sequence). The CDR3 contains 16 residues. V shed 2 bases and J 5 bases; nucleotides not matched to a gene: 5. The CDR3 reads CASSFWTSGADNEQFF. CDR3 in DNA: TGTGCCAGCAGCTTTTGGACTAGCGGGGCGGACAATGAGCAGTTCTTC.

The chain is built from TRBV24-1 and TRBJ1-1, with 9 positions matching TRBD1. The CDR3 contains 15 residues. After removal of 3 bases from V and 1 base from J, the junction contained 2 bases not matched to a gene. CDR1 and CDR2 (germline): KGHDR, SFDVKD. CDR3 loop: CATSDAGQGNTEAFF. DNA for the CDR3: TGTGCCACCAGTGATGCGGGACAGGGGAACACTGAAGCTTTCTTT.

The V call is TRBV19, the J call TRBJ1-2; TRBD1 matches at 8 bases. The CDR3 is made up of 16 amino acids. With 3 bases clipped from V and 2 bases from J, the junction kept 8 bases outside the gene matches. The germline CDR1 and CDR2 sequences are LNHDA and SQIVND (reference sequence). CDR3 region: CASSIQRDRMNYGYTF. The CDR3 coding sequence is TGTGCCAGTAGTATCCAAAGGGACAGGATGAACTATGGCTACACCTTC.

This clone came up once. This chain links TRBV27 with TRBJ1-2; no reliable D call. Per germline, CDR1 MNHEY and CDR2 SMNVEV (reference sequence). The CDR3 is 14 residues long. V shed 2 bases and J shed 4 bases, with 11 bases lying between them. The CDR3 reads CASSLGGLPYGYTF. CDR3 DNA sequence: TGTGCCAGCAGTTTAGGAGGGCTCCCCTATGGCTACACCTTC.

The chain combines TRBV5-1 with TRBJ1-1; possibly TRBD1 for D (5 bases). The V gene lost 0 bases and the J gene lost 4 bases, with 10 bases spanning the gap. Germline lookup yields CDR1 SGHRS and CDR2 YFSETQ. The CDR3 runs 14 residues. This CDR3 reads CASSLVGQGTEAFF. The CDR3 bases are TGCGCCAGCAGCTTGGTCGGCCAGGGCACTGAAGCTTTCTTT.

The chain carries TRBV6-2 or TRBV6-3 and TRBJ2-1, with D possibly matching TRBD1 (5 bases). Between the trimmed V and J ends, which lost 0 bases and 9 bases, there was a span of 18 bases. The germline V gene has CDR1 MNHEY and CDR2 SVGEGT. The length of the CDR3 is 16 residues. The CDR3 protein is CASSYSWQGTGVEQFF. CDR3 coding DNA: TGTGCCAGCAGTTACTCTTGGCAGGGCACTGGGGTTGAGCAGTTCTTC.

This rearrangement joins TRBV12-3 or TRBV12-4 to TRBJ2-5; tentative D call: TRBD2 (6 bases). The CDR3 covers 13 residues. V lost 5 bases to trimming and J lost 2 bases, with 9 bases between them. As DNA, the CDR3 is TGTGCCAGCAGTGGGACTTCACAAGAGACCCAGTACTTC. Residues: CASSGTSQETQYF.

This clone was recorded only once. V gene TRBV7-9 combines with J gene TRBJ2-7; no definite D call. Germline V gene lookup returns CDR1 SEHNR and CDR2 FQNEAQ (reference sequence). V was pared by 3 bases and J by 0 bases, with 3 bases between. CDR3 length equals 12 residues. The CDR3 nucleotides are TGTGCCAGCAGCTTCCTCTCCTACGAGCAGTACTTC. Amino acids: CASSFLSYEQYF.

The chain carries TRBV30 and TRBJ1-6, with D unclear. Germline CDR1 is GTSNPN and CDR2 is SVGIG (reference sequence). Trimming left V 7 bases short and J 0 bases short, with 19 bases between. CDR3 length: 17 amino acids. The CDR3 is CAFKGGLLSSYNSPLHF. DNA for the CDR3: TGTGCCTTCAAGGGAGGACTCTTGAGCTCCTATAATTCACCCCTCCACTTT.

The CDR3 bases are TGTGCCAGCAGCTTAAAGAACAGGGGGCGAGGGACTGAAGCTTTCTTT. Its translation is CASSLKNRGRGTEAFF. The chain recombines TRBV7-6 with TRBJ1-1, with 9 bases that match TRBD1. After removal of 2 bases from V and 5 bases from J, the junction contained 9 bases not matched to a gene. Germline values: CDR1 SGHVS, CDR2 FNYEAQ. This CDR3 has 16 amino acids.

The chain links TRBV5-5 to TRBJ2-2; 12 bases are shared with TRBD2. Germline V lookup: CDR1 SGHKS, CDR2 YYEKEE (reference sequence). The CDR3 covers 17 residues. After removal of 4 bases from V and 0 bases from J, the junction contained 4 bases not matched to a gene. Here the CDR3 DNA reads TGTGCCAGCAGCCTGGGGACTAGCGGGCCGAACACCGGGGAGCTGTTTTTT. Its translation is CASSLGTSGPNTGELFF.

This chain links TRBV18 with TRBJ1-1; no clear D gene. Germline V gene data show CDR1 as KGHSH and CDR2 as LQKENI. This CDR3 has 14 amino acids. V gave up 3 bases and J gave up 4 bases, with 12 bases separating them. The CDR3 coding sequence is TGTGCCAGCTCACCCCCCGGGGATTCCACTGAAGCTTTCTTT. Translating it yields CASSPPGDSTEAFF.

This chain uses TRBV7-8 with TRBJ2-7, with 11 bases aligning to TRBD1. The CDR3 has 15 amino acids. CDR1 is SGHVS and CDR2 is FQNEAQ in the germline V gene. The V and J ends lost 5 bases and 0 bases, in that order; junction bases with no gene match: 3. CDR3 residues: CASSRDRGSSYEQYF. DNA for the CDR3: TGTGCCAGCAGCCGGGACAGGGGGTCCTCCTACGAGCAGTACTTC.

The genes are TRBV5-1 and TRBJ1-3, with 8 bases lining up with TRBD1. The CDR3 is made up of 15 amino acids. The ends lost 4 bases at V and 1 base at J; junction bases unmatched: 4. Germline-derived CDR1 and CDR2 are SGHRS and YFSETQ. CDR3 residues: CASSPRQGSGNTIYF. CDR3 nucleotides: TGCGCCAGCAGCCCGAGACAGGGGTCTGGAAACACCATATATTTT.

V usage is TRBV4-2 and J usage is TRBJ1-1, with D possibly matching TRBD1 (5 bases). Trimming removed 3 bases at V and 5 bases at J, with 10 bases between. Germline CDR1 reads LGHNA; CDR2 reads YNFKEQ. The CDR3 runs to 13 residues. Here the CDR3 reads CASSQGRATEAFF. The CDR3 coding sequence is TGTGCCAGCAGCCAGGGCAGGGCAACTGAAGCTTTCTTT.

This clone was observed once. The J gene is TRBJ1-5, the V gene TRBV27; D might be TRBD1 (5 bases). The CDR3 covers 14 residues. The germline CDR1 and CDR2 sequences are MNHEY and SMNVEV (reference sequence). With 2 bases removed from V and 3 bases from J, the gap between germline ends came to 8 bases. CDR3 loop: CASSLLGVNQPQHF. The DNA for the CDR3 is TGTGCCAGCAGTTTACTAGGGGTCAATCAGCCCCAGCATTTT.

The J gene is TRBJ2-1, the V gene TRBV5-1; 9 positions match TRBD1. This CDR3 region has 16 residues. Per germline, CDR1 SGHRS and CDR2 YFSETQ. With V trimmed by 2 bases and J by 8 bases, 11 bases remained unmatched. CDR3 region: CASSFGFGTGRDEQFF. CDR3 nucleotides: TGCGCCAGCAGCTTTGGATTTGGGACAGGGCGGGATGAGCAGTTCTTC.

The CDR3 bases are TGTGCCACCAGTGATTTGCATAATTCAGGGAGCGAAGGGAGGGGTACTGAAGCTTTCTTT. Translation gives CATSDLHNSGSEGRGTEAFF. The rearrangement uses TRBV24-1 and TRBJ1-1; possible D gene TRBD1, 5 bases. CDR3 length: 20 amino acids. The ends were cut back, 0 bases at V and 5 bases at J, with 27 bases in the middle. CDR1 is KGHDR and CDR2 is SFDVKD in the germline V gene.

The chain combines TRBV2 with TRBJ1-2; 8 nucleotides align to TRBD1. This CDR3 is 14 amino acids long. Germline V gene sequence: CDR1 SNHLY, CDR2 FYNNEI. V dropped 7 bases and J dropped 1; count of bases not matched to a gene: 5. CDR3 in amino acids: CASTRDRNNYGYTF. The CDR3, as DNA: TGTGCCAGCACCCGGGACAGGAATAACTATGGCTACACCTTC.

This sequence joins TRBV7-2 and TRBJ2-7; TRBD2 matches 12 bases. J lost 2 bases, V lost 1 base, and 9 bases had no gene match. The CDR3 has 18 amino acids. Germline V gene lookup returns CDR1 SGHTA and CDR2 FQGNSA. CDR3 nucleotide sequence: TGTGCCAGCAGCTTAGAAGGACTAGCGGGATCTCGCCCCTACGAGCAGTACTTC. Translation gives CASSLEGLAGSRPYEQYF.

The sample holds one count of this clone. CDR3 nucleotides: TGTGCCAGCAGCTTCAGGGGGGCAGATACGCAGTATTTT. Encoded protein: CASSFRGADTQYF. This rearrangement joins TRBV7-2 to TRBJ2-3, with a possible D match to TRBD1 (7 bases). Germline-derived CDR1 and CDR2 are SGHTA and FQGNSA. Trimming pared 3 bases from V and 4 bases from J, leaving 8 bases between. The CDR3 contains 13 residues.

This clone was seen a handful of times. The chain combines TRBV2 with TRBJ1-5; tentatively, D is TRBD1 (5 bases). Trimming stripped 1 base from V and 6 bases from J, with 10 bases between. There are 14 residues in the CDR3. Per the germline V gene, CDR1 is SNHLY and CDR2 is FYNNEI. The CDR3 spells CASSEVAGAQPQHF. CDR3 in DNA: TGTGCCAGCAGTGAAGTAGCTGGGGCTCAGCCCCAGCATTTT. The entire variable domain, with the rest obtained from reference TRBV2 and TRBJ1-5, is as follows: EPEVTQTPSHQVTQMGQEVILRCVPISNHLYFYWYRQILGQKVEFLVSFYNNEISEKSEIFDDQFSVERPDGSNFTLKIRSTKLEDSAMYFCASSEVAGAQPQHFGDGTRLSIL.